The clone carrying this T cell receptor (beta chain) was detected only a few times. The record originates from a study of T cell changes during pregnancy in multiple sclerosis. This table comes from immunoSEQ multiplex PCR, and its TCRdb copy is limited to in-frame clones, with some not included. This sample yields tens of thousands of clones, of which roughly nine tenths are seen a single time; more than 2.5% belongs to the top ten. J gave up 5 bases and V 2 bases, and 7 bases lay outside the gene matches. This CDR3 is 15 amino acids long. Germline V CDR1 and CDR2: GTSNPN, SVGIG (reference sequence).

The receptor was isolated from a female donor with multiple sclerosis, enrolled in a pregnancy study. The chain combines TRBV30 with TRBJ2-5; 11 nucleotides match TRBD2. Here the sequenced sample was peripheral blood, taken in the first trimester of pregnancy. CDR3 amino acids: CAWSRASGGLETQYF. The CDR3 DNA reads TGTGCCTGGAGTAGGGCTAGCGGGGGGTTGGAGACCCAGTACTTC.